Sequencing of this T cell receptor beta chain was carried out in a study of memory B cells and T cells in multiple sclerosis (dated by TCRdb to the late 2010s). The study in broad terms: TCR beta repertoires of autoproliferating peripheral T cells were compared with the TCR beta repertoires of brain lesion-infiltrating T cells in multiple sclerosis patients. A couple of multiple sclerosis patients were included in the TCR sequencing because brain lesions obtained at autopsy or brain-infiltrating cells obtained from biopsy were available for them.

In regard to this clone: Its antigen target is currently unknown. The input lacks base qualities; no much larger clone sits a single base away.

The germline V gene (reference sequence) yields GTSNPN for CDR1 and SVGIG for CDR2. Compared with germline, V lacks 4 bases and J lacks 6 bases; bases without a gene match: 11. The CDR3 starts with the cysteine, ends with the phenylalanine, and has 16 residues. The CDR3 DNA has 48 bases and is translated from base 1. After CFSE-labeled PBMCs were cultured without a stimulus, the autoproliferating (CFSEdim) and non-proliferating (CFSEhi) T cell fractions were sequenced separately. A total of 40 million to 60 million CFSE-labeled PBMCs were cultured for 7 days without stimulus, and replicate wells were then pooled. PBMCs were labeled with 0.5 to 0.65 uM CFSE and cultured in serum-free AIM-V medium without exogenous stimuli. PBMCs were isolated by Ficoll density gradient centrifugation and cryopreserved before use. Using a FACSAria III, live 7-AAD-negative cells were sorted, then washed with PBS and stored frozen at -80 degrees C as dry pellets.

The investigation overall reported the following: Because clone-set sizes differed between compartments, counts of shared clonotypes were influenced and normalization was required.

TCRbeta CDR3 regions were amplified from extracted genomic DNA using the immunoSEQ Platform. Multiplex PCR, high-throughput sequencing and a vendor bioinformatics pipeline were brought together in the immunoSEQ assay. The source study handled its data this way. Non-productive sequences and CDR3s shorter than 4 amino acids were excluded, and clonotype frequencies were recalculated for each sample. In immunoSEQ Analyzer 2.0, shared clonotypes were identified as those with identical CDR3 amino acid, V gene and J gene sequences. Repertoire overlap was normalized by dividing shared clonotype counts by the product of both clone-set sizes, with the result scaled by 1000 into arbitrary units. TCRdb stores this immuneACCESS table with in-frame sequences only. Part of the clones is absent; in the studies checked, under half of the shortfall reflects unresolved V genes, and no reason is known for the rest. The V and J calls and clone size are taken from that table; D and trimming were inferred from the DNA. Recorded for this sample are over 35,000 clones; approximately 80% of them occurred a single time. The ten largest clones capture roughly 1% of the sample.

In this chain, TRBV30 is recombined with TRBJ2-2; 10 middle bases align to TRBD1. The sequence was collected from a human donor with multiple sclerosis. Material for sequencing was PBMCs from blood kept in culture. The nucleotides read TGTGCCTGGACCTCCGGGGACAGGGGAAAGGCCGGGGAGCTGTTTTTT. Translated, it gives CAWTSGDRGKAGELFF.